The clone carrying this T cell receptor (beta chain) was detected once. This specimen belongs to a study of CD8 T cells in Susac syndrome. With random hexamers, reverse transcription was performed on about 0.5 to 1 ug of RNA. TCRdb analysed the immunoSEQ multiplex PCR reads with MiXCR anew, one entry per CDR3 protein. There are over 95,000 distinct CDR3 sequences in the sample; about 93% occur only once, and about 0.14% lies in the top ten. TCR beta was sequenced from blood CD8+ and CD4+ T cells. Negative magnetic isolation gave CD8+ and CD4+ cells; FACS enriched CD8+ TEMRA. The CDR3 consists of 14 residues. The ends lost 4 bases at V and 5 bases at J; junction bases unmatched: 5. Germline V gene data show CDR1 as SGHVS and CDR2 as FQNEAQ.

V gene TRBV7-8 combines with J gene TRBJ1-2; TRBD1 aligns across 9 bases. The TCR was taken from a human donor in good health. Sequenced: CD4+ T cells from PBMCs. Written as DNA, the CDR3 is TGTGCCAGCAGCTACCAGGGGACAGGGTATGGCTACACCTTC. It codes for CASSYQGTGYGYTF.